The 25 T cell receptor beta chains below were found in one sample sequenced in a study of CXCR3-negative and CXCR3-positive naive CD8 T cells. The TRB libraries of cDNA were built by UMI-labeled 5' RACE. TCRdb re-analyzed the 5' RACE reads; it lists each CDR3 protein once, without DNA. This table holds roughly 89,000 distinct CDR3 sequences. Sample: naive CXCR3- CD8+ T cells from blood. Documented subset: CD45RO-CCR7+CD27+CD95- naive CD8+ T cells lacking CXCR3 (TNR3-). These receptors were taken from a human donor in good health. Some clones in this sample may be carry-over from other donors' samples.

J is TRBJ2-1 and V is TRBV7-8; TCRdb's assignment of TRBD1 cannot be checked, as there is no DNA. Germline CDR1 is SGHVS and CDR2 is FQNEAQ. This CDR3 is 12 amino acids long. CDR3 protein: CAVGGTYNEQFF.

V gene TRBV5-1 combines with J gene TRBJ2-7; TCRdb reports TRBD2, a call that lacks DNA to check it against. CDR1 is SGHRS and CDR2 is YFSETQ in the germline V gene. The length of the CDR3 is 15 residues. The CDR3: CASSSWTSGNYEQYF.

The J gene is TRBJ2-1, the V gene TRBV6-6; absent DNA, TCRdb's TRBD2 call cannot be checked. CDR1 and CDR2 from the germline V gene are MNHNY and SVGAGI (reference sequence). The CDR3 sequence is 18 residues long. CDR3 sequence: CASSNLPVRGEGLDEQFF.

V is TRBV4-3 and J is TRBJ2-1. Looked up from germline, CDR1 is LGHNA and CDR2 is YSLEER. This CDR3 comprises 11 residues. The CDR3 spells CASIQSNEQFF.

The genes are TRBV14 and TRBJ2-2; TCRdb returns TRBD1, unconfirmable since there is no DNA. This CDR3 has 16 residues. Germline values: CDR1 SGHDN, CDR2 FVKESK. This chain's CDR3 is CASSLEQGRNTGELFF. Complete variable domain (other parts from reference TRBV14 and TRBJ2-2): EAGVTQFPSHSVIEKGQTVTLRCDPISGHDNLYWYRRVMGKEIKFLLHFVKESKQDESGMPNNRFLAERTGGTYSTLKVQPAELEDSGVYFCASSLEQGRNTGELFFGEGSRLTVL.

CDR3 region: CASSLEGWASGTQETQYF. J is TRBJ2-5 and V is TRBV5-1; with no DNA, the TCRdb D assignment of TRBD2 cannot be verified. There are 18 residues in the CDR3. The germline CDR1 and CDR2 sequences are SGHRS and YFSETQ.

The gene calls are TRBV29-1 and TRBJ2-3; TCRdb selects TRBD2, and the lack of DNA leaves this call unchecked. The CDR3 length is 16 residues. CDR1 is SQVTM and CDR2 is ANQGSEA in the germline V gene. CDR3 residues: CSVEEDASGSTDTQYF.

The gene calls are TRBV7-8 and TRBJ2-1; no DNA is available, so the TRBD1 call from TCRdb remains unchecked. Germline lookup yields CDR1 SGHVS and CDR2 FQNEAQ. This CDR3 is built from 13 residues. CDR3 protein: CASSLGARIEQFF.

V gene TRBV19 combines with J gene TRBJ2-2. The CDR3 runs to 14 residues. Germline V gene lookup returns CDR1 LNHDA and CDR2 SQIVND (reference sequence). CDR3 sequence reads: CASMLLDNTGELFF.

The rearrangement joins TRBV7-9 to TRBJ1-5; the TCRdb D gene call, TRBD1, has no DNA to confirm it. The CDR3 is 15 residues long. From germline, CDR1 is SEHNR and CDR2 FQNEAQ (reference sequence). CDR3 sequence: CASSSSGERGQPQHF.

The chain combines TRBV6-6 with TRBJ2-2; as DNA is missing, the TRBD2 call by TCRdb cannot be tested. Germline V gene lookup returns CDR1 MNHNY and CDR2 SVGAGI (reference sequence). This CDR3 is 15 amino acids long. The CDR3 region is CASSYSREGTGELFF.

V is TRBV5-1 and J is TRBJ2-7; the TCRdb D gene call, TRBD1, has no DNA to confirm it. Germline values: CDR1 SGHRS, CDR2 YFSETQ. This CDR3 comprises 13 residues. CDR3 protein: CASSLGQGAEQYF.

The V gene is TRBV7-9, the J gene TRBJ2-3; TCRdb's D call, TRBD2, is unchecked because there is no DNA. This CDR3 region has 19 residues. Per the germline V gene, CDR1 is SEHNR and CDR2 is FQNEAQ (reference sequence). CDR3 sequence: CASSLTRARRESSTDTQYF.

The V gene is TRBV6-2 or TRBV6-3, the J gene TRBJ1-5; without DNA, the TCRdb call of TRBD1 cannot be checked. This CDR3 comprises 14 residues. Germline lookup yields CDR1 MNHEY and CDR2 SVGEGT. CDR3 protein: CASSYTGDYQPQHF.

V is TRBV28 and J is TRBJ2-3. Germline V gene data show CDR1 as MDHEN and CDR2 as SYDVKM. The CDR3 runs to 12 residues. The CDR3: CAGSFQDDTQYF.

The chain recombines TRBV14 with TRBJ2-1; without DNA, the TCRdb call of TRBD2 cannot be checked. Germline CDR1 and CDR2: SGHDN and FVKESK. CDR3 length: 14 amino acids. CDR3 amino acids: CASSQLAGPTGQFF.

V usage is TRBV7-9 and J usage is TRBJ2-2; TCRdb returns TRBD1, unconfirmable since there is no DNA. The CDR3 consists of 15 residues. The V gene's germline CDR1 is SEHNR and CDR2 FQNEAQ (reference sequence). The CDR3 loop is CASSTGQDYTGELFF. The full variable domain, completed using reference TRBV7-9 and TRBJ2-2, is DTGVSQNPRHKITKRGQNVTFRCDPISEHNRLYWYRQTLGQGPEFLTYFQNEAQLEKSRLLSDRFSAERPKGSFSTLEIQRTEQGDSAMYLCASSTGQDYTGELFFGEGSRLTVL.

V usage is TRBV15 and J usage is TRBJ2-6. CDR1 and CDR2 from the germline V gene are LNHNV and YYDKDF (reference sequence). The CDR3 runs 16 residues. CDR3: CATSLDRRSGANVLTF.

The rearrangement joins TRBV29-1 to TRBJ2-7; TCRdb indicates TRBD1, and absent DNA this call remains unverified. The CDR3 has 14 amino acids. Germline lookup yields CDR1 SQVTM and CDR2 ANQGSEA. The CDR3: CSVGVRDRAYEQYF.

The chain links TRBV11-2 to TRBJ2-1; TCRdb outputs TRBD1, but without DNA this stays unchecked. Per the germline V gene, CDR1 is SGHAT and CDR2 is FQNNGV. The CDR3 is 15 residues long. CDR3 residues: CASSLVGQYLGEQFF.

The V and J genes are TRBV6-1 and TRBJ2-1; TCRdb gives TRBD1 as the D gene, but with no DNA this cannot be confirmed. The germline gives CDR1 MNHNS, CDR2 SASEGT. The CDR3 consists of 15 residues. The CDR3 sequence: CASSLLQGTTNEQFF.

V and J are TRBV29-1 and TRBJ1-2; as DNA is missing, the TRBD1 call by TCRdb cannot be tested. CDR3 length: 12 residues. CDR1 and CDR2 (germline): SQVTM, ANQGSEA. CDR3 loop: CSVERGHYGYTF.

The chain recombines TRBV5-1 with TRBJ2-7. The CDR3 runs 15 residues. Germline V gives CDR1 SGHRS, CDR2 YFSETQ. The CDR3 spells CASSLDPTSSYEQYF.

The chain links TRBV27 to TRBJ2-1. The CDR3 length is 11 residues. The germline V gene encodes CDR1 MNHEY and CDR2 SMNVEV (reference sequence). CDR3 region: CASSVYNEQFF.

The CDR3 region is CSANRVDSTPTYEQYF. This chain links TRBV20-1 with TRBJ2-7; TCRdb names TRBD2, which stays unverified in the absence of DNA. The germline CDR1 and CDR2 sequences are DFQATT and SNEGSKA (reference sequence). The CDR3 loop spans 16 amino acids.